The 4 T cell receptor beta chains reported below all come from one sample, sequenced in a study of blood T cell repertoires in COVID-19. Sequencing was performed with immunoSEQ multiplex PCR; in TCRdb, only in-frame clones are kept and a portion is missing. The repertoire has approximately 270,000 clones, 75% to 90% of them found once; the top ten carry around 0.84%. Sequencing was done on a sample of peripheral blood. The receptors were sampled from a man aged 30 to 45 with acute or convalescent COVID-19.

V usage is TRBV6-5 and J usage is TRBJ1-5; D gene ambiguous. The CDR3 sequence is 14 residues long. Germline-derived CDR1 and CDR2 are MNHEY and SVGAGI. Trimming removed 0 bases at V and 2 bases at J, with 5 bases between. The CDR3 loop reads CASSYSYGNQPQHF. CDR3 nucleotide sequence: TGTGCCAGCAGTTACTCTTATGGCAATCAGCCCCAGCATTTT.

The gene calls are TRBV30 and TRBJ1-2, with D maybe TRBD1 (5 bases). The CDR3 sequence is 14 residues long. Trimming took off 1 base at V and 1 base at J, with 10 bases between the two ends. Germline V lookup: CDR1 GTSNPN, CDR2 SVGIG (reference sequence). Written as DNA, the CDR3 is TGTGCCTGGAGTGCGGCAGGGTTTAACTATGGCTACACCTTC. It codes for CAWSAAGFNYGYTF. The variable domain in full, with the rest retrieved from reference TRBV30 and TRBJ1-2, is SQTIHQWPATLVQPVGSPLSLECTVEGTSNPNLYWYRQAAGRGLQLLFYSVGIGQISSEVPQNLSASRPQDRQFILSSKKLLLSDSGFYLCAWSAAGFNYGYTFGSGTRLTVV.

The chain is built from TRBV9 and TRBJ2-1; TRBD1 matches 10 bases. Germline values: CDR1 SGDLS, CDR2 YYNGEE. The trim removed 3 bases at V and 9 bases at J, leaving 6 bases unmatched. CDR3 length: 14 residues. CDR3 protein: CASSGQTGGVEQFF. CDR3 bases: TGTGCCAGCAGCGGCCAGACAGGGGGCGTTGAGCAGTTCTTC.

The CDR3 loop reads CASSWGTAFYGYTF. Here the CDR3 DNA reads TGTGCCAGCAGCTGGGGGACAGCTTTTTATGGCTACACCTTC. V and J are TRBV5-4 and TRBJ1-2; 7 positions match TRBD1. J lost 5 bases, V lost 3 bases, and 7 bases had no gene match. Germline values: CDR1 SGHNT, CDR2 YYREEE (reference sequence). There are 14 residues in the CDR3.